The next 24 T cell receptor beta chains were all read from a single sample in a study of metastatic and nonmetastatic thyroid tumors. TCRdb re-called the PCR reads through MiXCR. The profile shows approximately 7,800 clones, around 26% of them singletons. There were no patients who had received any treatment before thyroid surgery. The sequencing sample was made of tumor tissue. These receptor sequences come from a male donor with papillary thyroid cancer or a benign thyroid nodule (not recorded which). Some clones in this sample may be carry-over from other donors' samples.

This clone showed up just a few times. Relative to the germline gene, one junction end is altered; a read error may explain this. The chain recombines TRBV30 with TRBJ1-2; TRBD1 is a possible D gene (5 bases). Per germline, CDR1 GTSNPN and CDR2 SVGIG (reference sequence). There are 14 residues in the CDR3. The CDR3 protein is CACTRGGTNYVYTF. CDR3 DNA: TGTGCCTGCACCCGGGGGGGTACGAACTATGTCTACACCTTC.

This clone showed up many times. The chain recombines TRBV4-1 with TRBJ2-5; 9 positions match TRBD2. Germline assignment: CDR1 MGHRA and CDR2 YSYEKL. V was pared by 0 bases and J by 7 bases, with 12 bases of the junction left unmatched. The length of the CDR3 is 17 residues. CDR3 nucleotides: TGCGCCAGCAGCCAAGAGTCCAGCGGGGGGATTATTACGACCCAGTACTTC. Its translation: CASSQESSGGIITTQYF.

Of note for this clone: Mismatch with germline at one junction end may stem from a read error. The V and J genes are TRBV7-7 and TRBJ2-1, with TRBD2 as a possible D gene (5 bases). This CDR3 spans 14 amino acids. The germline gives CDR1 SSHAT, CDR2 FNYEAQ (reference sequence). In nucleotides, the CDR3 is TGTGCTAGCAGCGATAATTATAAAACTAGTCCGGTAGTCTTC. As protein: CASSDNYKTSPVVF.

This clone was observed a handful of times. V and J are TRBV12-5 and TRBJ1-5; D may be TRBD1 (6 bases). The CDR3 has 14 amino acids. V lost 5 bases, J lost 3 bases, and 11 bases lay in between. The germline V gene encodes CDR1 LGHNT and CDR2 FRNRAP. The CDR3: CASGPGQYNQPQHF. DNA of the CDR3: TGTGCTAGTGGTCCCGGACAGTACAATCAGCCCCAGCATTTT.

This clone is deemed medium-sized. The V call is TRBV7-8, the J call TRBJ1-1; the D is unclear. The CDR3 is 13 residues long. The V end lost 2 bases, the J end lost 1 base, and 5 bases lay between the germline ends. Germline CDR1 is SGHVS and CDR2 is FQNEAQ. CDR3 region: CASSLLENTEAFF. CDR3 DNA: TGTGCCAGCAGCTTATTAGAGAACACTGAAGCTTTCTTT.

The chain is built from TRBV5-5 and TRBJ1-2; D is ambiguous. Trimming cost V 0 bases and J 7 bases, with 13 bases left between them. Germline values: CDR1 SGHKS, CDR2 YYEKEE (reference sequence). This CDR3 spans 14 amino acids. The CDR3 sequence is CASSLVGPIRGYTF. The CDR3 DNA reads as TGTGCCAGCAGCTTGGTAGGGCCCATCCGTGGCTACACCTTC.

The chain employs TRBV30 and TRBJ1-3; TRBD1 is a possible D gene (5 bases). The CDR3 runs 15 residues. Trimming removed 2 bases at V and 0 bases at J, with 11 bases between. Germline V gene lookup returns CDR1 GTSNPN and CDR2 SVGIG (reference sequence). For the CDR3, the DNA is TGTGCCTGGAGTTTGGGGCCGATCTCTGGAAACACCATATATTTT. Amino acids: CAWSLGPISGNTIYF.

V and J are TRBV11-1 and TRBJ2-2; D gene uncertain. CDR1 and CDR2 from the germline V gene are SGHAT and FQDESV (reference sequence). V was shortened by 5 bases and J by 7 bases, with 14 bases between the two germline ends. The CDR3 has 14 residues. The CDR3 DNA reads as TGTGCCAGCAGCGCCTTCTCTTCCAACGGGGAGCTGTTTTTT. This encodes CASSAFSSNGELFF.

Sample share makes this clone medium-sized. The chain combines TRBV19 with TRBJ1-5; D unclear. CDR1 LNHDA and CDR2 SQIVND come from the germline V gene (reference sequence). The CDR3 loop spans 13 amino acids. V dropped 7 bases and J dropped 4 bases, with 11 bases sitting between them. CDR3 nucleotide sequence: TGTGCCAGTACCCTGGACGGGAATCAGCCCCAGCATTTT. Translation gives CASTLDGNQPQHF.

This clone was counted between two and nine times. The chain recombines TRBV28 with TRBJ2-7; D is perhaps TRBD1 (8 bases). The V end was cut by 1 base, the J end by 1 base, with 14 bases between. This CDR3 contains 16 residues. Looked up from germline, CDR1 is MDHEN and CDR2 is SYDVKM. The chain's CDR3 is CASSLYTGGGSYEQYF. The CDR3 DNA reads TGTGCCAGCAGTTTATATACAGGGGGGGGTTCCTACGAGCAGTACTTC.

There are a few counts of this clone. Here the CDR3 DNA reads TGCGCCAGCAGCTTGGGGACAGTAAGGGATTCACCCCTCCACTTT. Translation: CASSLGTVRDSPLHF. This chain uses TRBV5-1 with TRBJ1-6, with D perhaps TRBD1 (6 bases). Trimming stripped 0 bases from V and 8 bases from J, with 12 bases between. CDR1 SGHRS and CDR2 YFSETQ come from the germline V gene. The CDR3 extends over 15 amino acids. The whole variable domain, filled in from reference TRBV5-1 and TRBJ1-6, reads KAGVTQTPRYLIKTRGQQVTLSCSPISGHRSVSWYQQTPGQGLQFLFEYFSETQRNKGNFPGRFSGRQFSNSRSEMNVSTLELGDSALYLCASSLGTVRDSPLHFGNGTRLTVT.

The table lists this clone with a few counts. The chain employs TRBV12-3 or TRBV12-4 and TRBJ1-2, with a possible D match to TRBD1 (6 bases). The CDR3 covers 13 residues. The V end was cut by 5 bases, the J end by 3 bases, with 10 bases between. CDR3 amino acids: CASSPRGDYGYTF. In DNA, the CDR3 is TGTGCCAGCAGTCCCAGGGGCGACTATGGCTACACCTTC.

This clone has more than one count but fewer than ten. The CDR3 sequence is CASNPAGGEDTQYF. CDR3 sequence (DNA): TGTGCCAGTAATCCAGCGGGAGGAGAAGATACGCAGTATTTT. This chain joins TRBV19 and TRBJ2-3; TRBD2 agrees at 9 bases. CDR3 length: 14 amino acids. From germline, CDR1 is LNHDA and CDR2 SQIVND (reference sequence). V shed 7 bases, J shed 5 bases, and the junction held 7 bases outside the gene matches.

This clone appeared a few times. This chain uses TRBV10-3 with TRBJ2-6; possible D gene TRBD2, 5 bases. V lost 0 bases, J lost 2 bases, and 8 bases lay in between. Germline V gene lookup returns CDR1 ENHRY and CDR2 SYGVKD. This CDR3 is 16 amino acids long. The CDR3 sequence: CAISESSGTGANVLTF. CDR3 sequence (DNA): TGTGCCATCAGTGAGTCGAGCGGAACTGGGGCCAACGTCCTGACTTTC.

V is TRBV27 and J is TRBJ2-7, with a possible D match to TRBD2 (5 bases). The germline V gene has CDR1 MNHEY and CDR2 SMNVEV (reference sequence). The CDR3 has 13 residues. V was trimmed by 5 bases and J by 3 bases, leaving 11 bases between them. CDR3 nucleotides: TGTGCCAGCAGTACCGGACTTCTCTACGAGCAGTACTTC. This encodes CASSTGLLYEQYF.

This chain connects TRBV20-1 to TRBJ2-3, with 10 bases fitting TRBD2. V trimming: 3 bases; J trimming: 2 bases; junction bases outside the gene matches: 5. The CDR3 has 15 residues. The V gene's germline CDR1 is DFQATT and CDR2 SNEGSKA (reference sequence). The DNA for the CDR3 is TGCAGTGCTAGTAGGACTAGCGGATACACAGATACGCAGTATTTT. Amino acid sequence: CSASRTSGYTDTQYF.

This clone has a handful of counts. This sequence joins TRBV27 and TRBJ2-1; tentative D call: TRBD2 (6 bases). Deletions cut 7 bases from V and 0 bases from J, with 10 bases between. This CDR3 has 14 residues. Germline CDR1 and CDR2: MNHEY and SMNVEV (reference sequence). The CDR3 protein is CASNGGGSYNEQFF. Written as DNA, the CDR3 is TGTGCCAGCAATGGGGGAGGCTCCTACAATGAGCAGTTCTTC.

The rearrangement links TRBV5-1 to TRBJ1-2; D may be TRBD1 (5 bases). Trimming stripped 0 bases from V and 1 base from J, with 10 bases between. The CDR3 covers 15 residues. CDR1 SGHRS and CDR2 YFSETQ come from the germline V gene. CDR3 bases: TGCGCCAGCAGCTTGGCCTCGCAGGGTAACTATGGCTACACCTTC. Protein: CASSLASQGNYGYTF. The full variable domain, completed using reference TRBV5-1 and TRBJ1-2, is KAGVTQTPRYLIKTRGQQVTLSCSPISGHRSVSWYQQTPGQGLQFLFEYFSETQRNKGNFPGRFSGRQFSNSRSEMNVSTLELGDSALYLCASSLASQGNYGYTFGSGTRLTVV.

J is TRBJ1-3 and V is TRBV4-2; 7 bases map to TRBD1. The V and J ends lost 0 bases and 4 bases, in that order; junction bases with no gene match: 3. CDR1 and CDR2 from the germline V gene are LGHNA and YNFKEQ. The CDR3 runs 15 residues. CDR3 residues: CASSQEDRSGNTIYF. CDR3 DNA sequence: TGTGCCAGCAGCCAAGAGGACAGGTCCGGAAACACCATATATTTT.

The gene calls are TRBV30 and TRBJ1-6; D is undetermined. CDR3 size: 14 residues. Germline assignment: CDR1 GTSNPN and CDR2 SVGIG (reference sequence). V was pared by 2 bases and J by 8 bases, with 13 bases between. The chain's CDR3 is CAWSRVSMDSPLHF. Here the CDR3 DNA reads TGTGCCTGGAGTAGGGTATCTATGGATTCACCCCTCCACTTT.

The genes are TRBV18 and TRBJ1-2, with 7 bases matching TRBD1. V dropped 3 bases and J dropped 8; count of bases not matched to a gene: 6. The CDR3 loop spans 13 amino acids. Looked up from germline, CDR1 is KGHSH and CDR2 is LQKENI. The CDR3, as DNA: TGTGCCAGCTCACCCGACAGGGCGGGCGGCTACACCTTC. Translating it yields CASSPDRAGGYTF.

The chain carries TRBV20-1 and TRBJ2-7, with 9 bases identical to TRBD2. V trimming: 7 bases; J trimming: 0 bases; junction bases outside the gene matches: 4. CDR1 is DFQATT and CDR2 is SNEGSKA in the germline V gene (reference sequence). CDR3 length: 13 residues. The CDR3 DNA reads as TGCAGTGGGGCGGGGGGGCACTCCTACGAGCAGTACTTC. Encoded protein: CSGAGGHSYEQYF.

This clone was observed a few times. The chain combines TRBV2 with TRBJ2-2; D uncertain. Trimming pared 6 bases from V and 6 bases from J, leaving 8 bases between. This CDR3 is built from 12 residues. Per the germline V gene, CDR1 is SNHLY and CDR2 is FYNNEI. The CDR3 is CASSLDAGELFF. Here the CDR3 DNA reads TGTGCCAGCAGCCTTGACGCCGGGGAGCTGTTTTTT.

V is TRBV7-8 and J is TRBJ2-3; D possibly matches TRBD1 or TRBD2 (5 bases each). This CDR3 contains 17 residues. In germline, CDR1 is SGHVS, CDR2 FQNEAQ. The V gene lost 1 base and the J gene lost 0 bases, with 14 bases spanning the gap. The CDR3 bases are TGTGCCAGCAGCTTAGTGAGGGCCCAGGGAAGCACAGATACGCAGTATTTT. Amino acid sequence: CASSLVRAQGSTDTQYF. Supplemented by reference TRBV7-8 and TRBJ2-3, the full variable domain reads GAGVSQSPRYKVAKRGQDVALRCDPISGHVSLFWYQQALGQGPEFLTYFQNEAQLDKSGLPSDRFFAERPEGSVSTLKIQRTQQEDSAVYLCASSLVRAQGSTDTQYFGPGTRLTVL.